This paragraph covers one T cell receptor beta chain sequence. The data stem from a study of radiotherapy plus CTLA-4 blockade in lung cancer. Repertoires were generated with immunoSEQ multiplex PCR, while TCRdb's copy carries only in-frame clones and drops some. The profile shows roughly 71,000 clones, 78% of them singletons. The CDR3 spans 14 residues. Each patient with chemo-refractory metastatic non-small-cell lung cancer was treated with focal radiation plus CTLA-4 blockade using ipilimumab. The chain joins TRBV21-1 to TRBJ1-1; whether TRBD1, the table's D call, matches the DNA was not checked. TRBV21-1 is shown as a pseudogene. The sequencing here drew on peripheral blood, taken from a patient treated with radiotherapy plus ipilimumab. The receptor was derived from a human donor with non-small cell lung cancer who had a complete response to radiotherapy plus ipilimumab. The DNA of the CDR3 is TGTGCCAGCAGGCCCCAGGGGGCAGACACTGAAGCTTTCTTT. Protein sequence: CASRPQGADTEAFF.